This entry features one T cell receptor beta chain sequence. Its antigen is not known. This entry is derived from a study of T cells in tuberculosis. Germline V lookup: CDR1 MNHEY, CDR2 SMNVEV (reference sequence). J gave up 0 bases and V 3 bases, and 9 bases lay outside the gene matches. The CDR3 consists of 18 residues. Assay used: immunoSEQ multiplex PCR; TCRdb lists only in-frame clones, some missing. The table lists 25,000 to 35,000 clones, 93% of them singletons. General study points: Active tuberculosis TCR-alpha repertoires lay closer to GMM-specific TCRs than IGRA-negative controls, suggesting clonal expansion.

The origin of this receptor is a donor aged 10-29 years with latent tuberculosis or without tuberculosis infection. Source material: PBMCs. The V and J genes are TRBV27 and TRBJ2-7, with 12 nucleotides matching TRBD1. CDR3 DNA sequence: TGTGCCAGCAGTTTCGGTCTTCCGGGACAGGGGGCCTCCTACGAGCAGTACTTC. It translates to CASSFGLPGQGASYEQYF.